The present entry profiles one T cell receptor beta chain with its context. Its antigen is not identified. This record belongs to a study of beta chain features in type 1 diabetes. Study-wide findings and caveats: Patients' naive, central memory and Treg TCRB repertoires seemed closer to one another than those of healthy donors.

Trimming stripped 1 base from V and 3 bases from J, with 14 bases between. CDR1 and CDR2 from the germline V gene are LNHNV and YYDKDF (reference sequence). This CDR3 region has 16 residues. Purity above 95% was achieved in all sorted populations. The study reverse transcribed the entire isolated RNA, so it sequenced expressed TCRB transcripts. The data were produced by immunoSEQ multiplex PCR, yet TCRdb's version contains in-frame clones alone and is incomplete. The sample lists 300,000 to 350,000 clones, roughly 8% occurring once. Sequences were obtained from central memory CD4+ T cells from blood. The J gene is TRBJ2-3, the V gene TRBV15, with D possibly being TRBD1 or TRBD2 (7 bases each). This sequence originates from a woman aged 18-29 years in good health. The CDR3 coding sequence is TGTGCCACCAGCAGAGCCCGACAGGGAGGGACAGATACGCAGTATTTT. Encoded protein: CATSRARQGGTDTQYF.